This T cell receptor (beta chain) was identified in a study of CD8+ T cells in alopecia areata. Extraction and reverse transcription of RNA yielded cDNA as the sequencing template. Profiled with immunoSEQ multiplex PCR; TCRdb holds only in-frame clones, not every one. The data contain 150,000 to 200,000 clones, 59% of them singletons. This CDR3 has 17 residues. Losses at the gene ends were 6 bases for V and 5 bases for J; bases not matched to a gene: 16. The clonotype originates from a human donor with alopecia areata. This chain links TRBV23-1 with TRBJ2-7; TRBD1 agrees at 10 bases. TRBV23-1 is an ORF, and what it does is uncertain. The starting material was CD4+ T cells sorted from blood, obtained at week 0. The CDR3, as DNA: TGCGCCAGCAGCCCACCGGGACAGGGGCTCAGGTGGGACGAGCAGTACTTC. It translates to CASSPPGQGLRWDEQYF.